The clone carrying this T cell receptor beta chain was detected only a few times. No antigen is known for it. This record comes from a study of human T cells and chemical hapten exposure. The CDR3 extends over 14 amino acids. Germline trimming cut 2 bases from V and 6 bases from J; bases unmatched to any gene: 5. Germline CDR1 is MNHEY and CDR2 is SVGEGT. Each cDNA molecule in the library carried unique molecular identifiers. TCRdb independently ran MiXCR on the RACE reads; one entry per CDR3 protein. The sample contains roughly 24,000 distinct CDR3 sequences, roughly 10% of which appear only once. Time point denoted: patch test 2, 6 weeks after DPC sensitization. The treatment: therapeutic diphenylcyclopropenone sensitization with weekly scalp DPC. Findings and caveats of the study: Controls formed significantly fewer large CDR3 similarity clusters than expanded TCRs did.

The sequenced sample was whole blood, obtained in connection with sensitization to the hapten diphenylcyclopropenone (DPC). The chain recombines TRBV6-2 or TRBV6-3 with TRBJ2-7; 9 nucleotides align to TRBD1. The TCR originated in a man under 40 with alopecia areata. Some clones in this sample may be carry-over from other donors' samples. The chain's CDR3 is CASSYRTGGGEQYF. The CDR3 DNA reads as TGTGCCAGCAGTTACCGCACAGGGGGCGGCGAGCAGTACTTC.